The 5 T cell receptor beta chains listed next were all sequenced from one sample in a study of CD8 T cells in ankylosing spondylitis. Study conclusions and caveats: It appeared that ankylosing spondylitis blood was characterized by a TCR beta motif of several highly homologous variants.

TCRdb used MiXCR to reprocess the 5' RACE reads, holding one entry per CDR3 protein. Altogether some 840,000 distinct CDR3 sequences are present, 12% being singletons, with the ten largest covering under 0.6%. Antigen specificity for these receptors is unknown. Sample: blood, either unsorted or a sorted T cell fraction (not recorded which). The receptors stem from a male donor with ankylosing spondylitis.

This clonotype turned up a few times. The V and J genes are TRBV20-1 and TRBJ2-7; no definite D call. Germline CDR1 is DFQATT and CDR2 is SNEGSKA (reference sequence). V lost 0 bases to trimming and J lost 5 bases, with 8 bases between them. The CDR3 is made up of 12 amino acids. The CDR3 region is CSAREGMDEQYF. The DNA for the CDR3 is TGCAGTGCTAGAGAAGGGATGGACGAGCAGTACTTC.

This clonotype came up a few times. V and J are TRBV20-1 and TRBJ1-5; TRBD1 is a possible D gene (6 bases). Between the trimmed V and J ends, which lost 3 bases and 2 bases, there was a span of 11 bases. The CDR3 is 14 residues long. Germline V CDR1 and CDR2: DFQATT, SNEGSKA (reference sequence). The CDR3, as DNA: TGCAGTGCTAGGAGGGGGTTCGGCAATCAGCCCCAGCATTTT. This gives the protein CSARRGFGNQPQHF.

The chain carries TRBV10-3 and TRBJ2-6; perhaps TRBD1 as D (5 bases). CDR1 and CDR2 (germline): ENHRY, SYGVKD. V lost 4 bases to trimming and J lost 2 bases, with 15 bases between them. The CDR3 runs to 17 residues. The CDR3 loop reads CAISGNRFVPGANVLTF. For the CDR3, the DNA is TGTGCCATCAGTGGAAACAGGTTCGTCCCTGGGGCCAACGTCCTGACTTTC.

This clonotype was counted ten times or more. This chain's CDR3 is CSVEDRAGTGELFF. The CDR3 bases are TGCAGCGTTGAAGACAGGGCGGGCACCGGGGAGCTGTTTTTT. V and J are TRBV29-1 and TRBJ2-2; D tentatively fits TRBD1 or TRBD2 (5 bases each). The CDR3 spans 14 residues. V lost 0 bases and J lost 4, with 9 bases in between. Germline V gene data show CDR1 as SQVTM and CDR2 as ANQGSEA.

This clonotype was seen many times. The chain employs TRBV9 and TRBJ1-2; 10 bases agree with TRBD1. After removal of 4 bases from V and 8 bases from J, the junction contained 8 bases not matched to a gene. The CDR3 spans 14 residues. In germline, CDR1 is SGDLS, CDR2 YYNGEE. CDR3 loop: CASSKGGTGVGYTF. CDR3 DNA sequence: TGTGCCAGCAGCAAGGGGGGGACAGGGGTAGGCTACACCTTC. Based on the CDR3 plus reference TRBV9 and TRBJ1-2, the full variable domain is DSGVTQTPKHLITATGQRVTLRCSPRSGDLSVYWYQQSLDQGLQFLIQYYNGEERAKGNILERFSAQQFPDLHSELNLSSLELGDSALYFCASSKGGTGVGYTFGSGTRLTVV.